This is a list of T cell receptor beta chains from one sample in a study of T-cell memory formation after mild COVID-19. MiXCR, applied by TCRdb to the 5' RACE reads, yields one record per CDR3 protein. The sample records 7,300 or so distinct CDR3 sequences, 58% being singletons. Sequenced sample: PBMCs or a T cell subset sorted from them (not recorded which). These receptors were taken from an adult who had mild COVID-19 (a few samples of this study predate the infection). Cell type and time point are not known. CDR3s include the opening cysteine and the closing phenylalanine or tryptophan. The D gene is left open where the match is weak. Size is omitted from some rows. Given values are once, few, many or a class for expanded clones.

V gene	J gene	D gene	clone size	CDR3 length	CDR3 DNA	CDR3 protein
TRBV12-3/TRBV12-4	TRBJ1-1	-	medium-sized	15	TGTGCCAGCAGTTTATCCGGCCATTTGAACACTGAAGCTTTCTTT	CASSLSGHLNTEAFF
TRBV7-9	TRBJ2-5	TRBD2	medium-sized	14	TGTGCCAGCAGCTCGACTAGCGGACAAGAGACCCAGTACTTC	CASSSTSGQETQYF
TRBV10-3	TRBJ2-5	-	once	13	TGTGCCATCAGTGAAGGCAGGATGGAGACCCAGTACTTC	CAISEGRMETQYF
TRBV20-1	TRBJ2-3	-	medium-sized	12	TGCAGTGCTAGCCCAGGAGCAGATACGCAGTATTTT	CSASPGADTQYF
TRBV4-3	TRBJ2-7	TRBD2	-	16	TGCGCCAGCAGCATGGGGCTAGCGGGAGAAACCTACGAGCAGTACTTC	CASSMGLAGETYEQYF
TRBV29-1	TRBJ1-2	TRBD1	-	12	TGCAGCGTCGGGACAGGGGAGGGAGGCTACACCTTC	CSVGTGEGGYTF
TRBV4-3	TRBJ1-6	-	medium-sized	13	TGCGCCAGCAGCCAAGGGCGGGGGTCACCCCTCCACTTT	CASSQGRGSPLHF
TRBV5-4	TRBJ2-3	-	medium-sized	14	TGTGCCACCGCACTAGGGTCCTCCACAGATACGCAGTATTTT	CATALGSSTDTQYF
TRBV12-3/TRBV12-4	TRBJ2-3	TRBD1	-	12	TGTGCCAGCGGGCAGGGGGCATATACGCAGTATTTT	CASGQGAYTQYF
TRBV5-4	TRBJ2-3	TRBD2	medium-sized	15	TGTGCCACCGGACTAGCGAGACGCAGCACAGATACGCAGTATTTT	CATGLARRSTDTQYF
TRBV20-1	TRBJ1-1	-	-	11	TGCAGTGCTAGTAACAGGGTTCAAGCTTTCTTT	CSASNRVQAFF
TRBV4-2	TRBJ2-7	-	-	14	TGTGCCAGCAGCCAAGCGGGAGAGGTAGCCGAGCAGTACTTC	CASSQAGEVAEQYF
TRBV24-1	TRBJ2-3	TRBD2	-	16	TGTGCCACCAGGGGACTAGCGGGGGGGCTTGCCGATACGCAGTATTTT	CATRGLAGGLADTQYF
TRBV20-1	TRBJ2-3	TRBD2	-	13	TGCAGGATCGGGGGGGCCAGCACAGATACGCAGTATTTT	CRIGGASTDTQYF
TRBV27	TRBJ2-1	TRBD2	medium-sized	15	TGTGCCAGCAGTATCGGGACTAGCGGGAGCTATGAGCAGTTCTTC	CASSIGTSGSYEQFF
TRBV6-5	TRBJ2-1	-	-	13	TGTGCCAGCAGTCCCACCGACCGTAATGAGCAGTTCTTC	CASSPTDRNEQFF
TRBV2	TRBJ2-5	-	-	10	TGTGCCAGCAGTCTAGAGACCCAGTACTTC	CASSLETQYF
TRBV10-3	TRBJ2-1	-	-	13	TGTGCCATCAGTCGACAGGAATTCCAAGAGCAGTTCTTC	CAISRQEFQEQFF
TRBV5-4	TRBJ2-3	-	-	12	TGTGCCAGCAGCCAGGAACAGGGTACGCAGTATTTT	CASSQEQGTQYF
TRBV9	TRBJ2-1	-	medium-sized	15	TGTGCCAGCAGCGTAACAGGGTCTTCCTACAATGAGCAGTTCTTC	CASSVTGSSYNEQFF
TRBV10-3	TRBJ2-2	-	once	14	TGTGCCATCAGTGAGTCGAGCAACACCGGGGAGCTGTTTTTT	CAISESSNTGELFF